The clone carrying this T cell receptor beta chain was recorded only once. Germline trimming cut 6 bases from V and 6 bases from J; bases unmatched to any gene: 1. Germline CDR1 reads MNHNY; CDR2 reads SVGAGI (reference sequence). The length of the CDR3 is 12 residues. These data belong to a study of T cell changes during pregnancy in multiple sclerosis. Clones were read by immunoSEQ multiplex PCR, and TCRdb kept only the in-frame ones, dropping some. The sample lists about 51,000 clones, 85% to 95% seen once, with under 0.85% in the top ten. The chain carries TRBV6-6 and TRBJ2-3, with 9 bases matching TRBD1. The receptor was isolated from a female donor with multiple sclerosis, enrolled in a pregnancy study. This specimen was CD4+ T cells from peripheral blood mononuclear cells, taken in the third trimester of pregnancy. This CDR3 is CASRQGADTQYF. The CDR3 bases are TGTGCCAGCAGACAGGGGGCGGATACGCAGTATTTT.